Following are 14 T cell receptor beta chains from one sample sequenced in a study of regulatory and conventional T cells in RAG deficiency. The method was immunoSEQ multiplex PCR; TCRdb's version includes in-frame clones alone and lacks a portion of them. Of 30,000 to 35,000 clones in the sample, approximately 90% are singletons; the top ten hold approximately 5.6%. In addition, the sample was reused for a study of regulatory T cells. As that study records: The primer mix had 52 TRBV and 13 TRBJ primers.

Sequencing input: CD8+ T cells sorted from blood. The source of these receptors is a human donor in good health.

This chain uses TRBV7-3 with TRBJ2-5, with 7 bases fitting TRBD2. V lost 6 bases and J lost 5; bases outside the gene matches: 6. The CDR3 spans 13 residues. Germline loops: CDR1 SGHTA, CDR2 FQGTGA. The CDR3 DNA reads as TGTGCCAGCAGGGCGGCGGGAGAGGAGACCCAGTACTTC. It specifies CASRAAGEETQYF.

The chain carries TRBV11-3 and TRBJ2-1; the match to TRBD2 covers 9 bases. Per the germline V gene, CDR1 is SGHNT and CDR2 is YENEEA. The CDR3 loop spans 15 amino acids. The V and J ends lost 0 bases and 4 bases, in that order; junction bases with no gene match: 1. The CDR3 region has the DNA TGTGCCAGCAGCTTAGATAGCGGGAGTTACAATGAGCAGTTCTTC. Encoded protein: CASSLDSGSYNEQFF.

In regard to this clone: Within the sample, other DNA sequences also encode this same CDR3. The V and J genes are TRBV25-1 and TRBJ1-2, with 9 bases aligning to TRBD1. The CDR3 is made up of 13 amino acids. Trimming removed 4 bases from V and 8 bases from J; junction bases left unmatched: 5. Germline-derived CDR1 and CDR2 are MGHDK and SYGVNS. CDR3 residues: CASSVGDREGYTF. Written as DNA, the CDR3 is TGTGCCAGCAGTGTCGGGGACAGGGAAGGCTACACCTTC.

The chain recombines TRBV25-1 with TRBJ1-6; 7 bases line up with TRBD1. The CDR3 runs 12 residues. Germline loops: CDR1 MGHDK, CDR2 SYGVNS. V gave up 4 bases and J gave up 16 bases; unmatched junction bases: 7. The CDR3 here is CASSAGGTVLHF. The CDR3 bases are TGTGCCAGCAGTGCGGGAGGGACAGTACTCCACTTT. The variable domain in full, completed from reference TRBV25-1 and TRBJ1-6, reads EADIYQTPRYLVIGTGKKITLECSQTMGHDKMYWYQQDPGMELHLIHYSYGVNSTEKGDLSSESTVSRIRTEHFPLTLESARPSHTSQYLCASSAGGTVLHFGNGTRLTVT.

The chain carries TRBV5-8 and TRBJ2-1; the match to TRBD2 covers 11 bases. Germline V gives CDR1 SGHTS, CDR2 YDEGEE. The length of the CDR3 is 16 residues. V lost 5 bases and J lost 4; bases outside the gene matches: 8. Here the CDR3 reads CASRYPGLAVYNEQFF. The DNA of the CDR3 is TGTGCCAGCAGGTACCCGGGACTAGCGGTTTACAATGAGCAGTTCTTC.

This chain connects TRBV9 to TRBJ1-4; D not resolved. With 0 bases removed from V and 3 bases from J, the gap between germline ends came to 9 bases. Germline V gene sequence: CDR1 SGDLS, CDR2 YYNGEE. This CDR3 is 15 amino acids long. This CDR3 is CASSVASRSNEKLFF. CDR3 in DNA: TGTGCCAGCAGCGTAGCTTCTCGATCTAATGAAAAACTGTTTTTT. The full variable domain, in which reference TRBV9 and TRBJ1-4 provide the parts outside the CDR3, is DSGVTQTPKHLITATGQRVTLRCSPRSGDLSVYWYQQSLDQGLQFLIQYYNGEERAKGNILERFSAQQFPDLHSELNLSSLELGDSALYFCASSVASRSNEKLFFGSGTQLSVL.

The chain has TRBV28 and TRBJ2-3; 8 nucleotides line up with TRBD1. J lost 6 bases, V lost 6 bases, and 8 bases had no gene match. The CDR3 is 14 amino acids. Looked up from germline, CDR1 is MDHEN and CDR2 is SYDVKM. The CDR3 sequence is CASRQDRAWDTQYF. The CDR3 DNA reads as TGTGCCAGCAGGCAGGACAGGGCTTGGGATACGCAGTATTTT.

The V and J genes are TRBV7-9 and TRBJ2-1; a weak D match, TRBD2 (5 bases). Trimming left V 5 bases short and J 9 bases short, with 17 bases between. The CDR3 has 14 amino acids. Looked up from germline, CDR1 is SEHNR and CDR2 is FQNEAQ (reference sequence). The chain's CDR3 is CASSPPSSSSEQFF. DNA for the CDR3: TGTGCCAGCAGCCCCCCCTCTAGCTCCAGTGAGCAGTTCTTC.

The V and J genes are TRBV19 and TRBJ2-2; D is undetermined. The CDR3 sequence is 14 residues long. CDR1 and CDR2 from the germline V gene are LNHDA and SQIVND (reference sequence). V was trimmed by 5 bases and J by 0 bases, leaving 7 bases between them. The CDR3 region has the DNA TGTGCCAGTAGTGCCCTTTCGAACACCGGGGAGCTGTTTTTT. Translation gives CASSALSNTGELFF. The complete variable domain, with remaining parts taken from reference TRBV19 and TRBJ2-2, reads DGGITQSPKYLFRKEGQNVTLSCEQNLNHDAMYWYRQDPGQGLRLIYYSQIVNDFQKGDIAEGYSVSREKKESFPLTVTSAQKNPTAFYLCASSALSNTGELFFGEGSRLTVL.

This clone was observed a single time. This chain links TRBV27 with TRBJ2-1, with D possibly TRBD2 on 6 matching bases. CDR3 length equals 16 residues. Per the germline V gene, CDR1 is MNHEY and CDR2 is SMNVEV (reference sequence). Trimming left V 4 bases short and J 5 bases short, with 18 bases between. The CDR3 bases are TGTGCCAGCAGTTCCGGGACTCCAATCGTGAACAATGAGCAGTTCTTC. Its protein product is CASSSGTPIVNNEQFF.

The chain employs TRBV19 and TRBJ2-1, with 9 bases that match TRBD2. V lost 1 base to trimming and J lost 4 bases; unmatched junction nucleotides: 5. CDR3 length: 16 residues. Germline V gene lookup returns CDR1 LNHDA and CDR2 SQIVND (reference sequence). The CDR3 protein is CASSIGVTSGYNEQFF. The DNA for the CDR3 is TGTGCCAGTAGTATAGGTGTGACTAGCGGATACAATGAGCAGTTCTTC.

J is TRBJ2-5 and V is TRBV27; 10 positions agree with TRBD1. Germline-derived CDR1 and CDR2 are MNHEY and SMNVEV (reference sequence). The trim removed 3 bases at V and 5 bases at J, leaving 6 bases unmatched. The CDR3 extends over 15 amino acids. The CDR3 reads CASSFLGTGDETQYF. CDR3 in DNA: TGTGCCAGCAGTTTCCTAGGGACAGGGGATGAGACCCAGTACTTC.

The chain couples TRBV6-6 to TRBJ2-3; 12 bases map to TRBD2. This CDR3 spans 16 amino acids. Germline values: CDR1 MNHNY, CDR2 SVGAGI (reference sequence). Unmatched junction bases numbered 11, after V lost 8 bases and J lost 5 bases. The CDR3 nucleotides are TGTGCCAGCGGCCTATGGACTAGCGGGGTTTTAGATACGCAGTATTTT. Amino acid sequence: CASGLWTSGVLDTQYF.

This chain connects TRBV19 to TRBJ1-1; the D is unclear. The CDR3 is made up of 13 amino acids. V shed 4 bases and J shed 3 bases, with 9 bases lying between them. The V gene's germline CDR1 is LNHDA and CDR2 SQIVND (reference sequence). The CDR3 reads CASSNPGDTEAFF. In DNA form, the CDR3 reads TGTGCCAGTAGTAACCCTGGGGACACTGAAGCTTTCTTT.